One and the same sample provided the 30 T cell receptor beta chains below, sequenced in a study of naive and memory T cell subsets. Both TRBC1 and TRBC2 were covered by a beta constant-region primer of two equimolar oligonucleotides. One entry per CDR3 protein results from TCRdb running MiXCR on the UMI-ligation and nested PCR reads. The profile shows some 150,000 distinct CDR3 sequences, more than 15% of them singletons. Input material: naive CD4+ T cells from blood. The receptors derive from a human donor in good health.

V and J are TRBV20-1 and TRBJ2-7; a possible D gene is TRBD1 (6 bases). V dropped 6 bases and J dropped 4 bases, with 16 bases sitting between them. The length of the CDR3 is 13 residues. CDR1 is DFQATT and CDR2 is SNEGSKA in the germline V gene (reference sequence). For the CDR3, the DNA is TGCAGTGCGGGAAGGACAGACCCTTACGAGCAGTACTTC. Protein product: CSAGRTDPYEQYF.

Only a few counts were recorded for this clonotype. The DNA of the CDR3 is TGTGCCAGCAGCTTGGGGCAGGCGAAGGACATTCAGTACTTC. Translation: CASSLGQAKDIQYF. The genes are TRBV5-6 and TRBJ2-4; D is unresolved. The CDR3 runs to 14 residues. With 0 bases removed from V and 8 bases from J, the gap between germline ends came to 12 bases. CDR1 and CDR2 (germline): SGHDT, YYEEEE. Full variable domain (outside the CDR3, taken from reference TRBV5-6 and TRBJ2-4): DAGVTQSPTHLIKTRGQQVTLRCSPKSGHDTVSWYQQALGQGPQFIFQYYEEEERQRGNFPDRFSGHQFPNYSSELNVNALLLGDSALYLCASSLGQAKDIQYFGAGTRLSVL.

V and J are TRBV11-2 and TRBJ2-2, with TRBD2 matching 7 bases. The CDR3 is 20 residues long. With 1 base clipped from V and 6 bases from J, the junction kept 20 bases outside the gene matches. Germline V gene data show CDR1 as SGHAT and CDR2 as FQNNGV. CDR3 region: CASSLARGRPRSYAPGELFF. CDR3 bases: TGTGCCAGCAGCTTAGCACGCGGGAGACCTCGTTCGTATGCCCCCGGGGAGCTGTTTTTT.

The rearrangement links TRBV6-5 to TRBJ2-1, with D unclear. The CDR3 covers 13 residues. Germline lookup yields CDR1 MNHEY and CDR2 SVGAGI. V was shortened by 7 bases and J by 2 bases, with 9 bases between the two germline ends. CDR3 amino acids: CASTPGAYNEQFF. The CDR3 nucleotides are TGTGCCAGCACCCCAGGAGCCTACAATGAGCAGTTCTTC.

This clonotype was counted only a few times. The rearrangement uses TRBV5-1 and TRBJ2-3; tentatively, D is TRBD1 (6 bases). Trimming shortened V by 0 bases and J by 9 bases, and 14 bases separated the two germline ends. From germline, CDR1 is SGHRS and CDR2 YFSETQ. There are 14 residues in the CDR3. CDR3 amino acids: CASSLGTDRGTQYF. CDR3 in DNA: TGCGCCAGCAGCTTGGGGACAGATCGCGGAACGCAGTATTTT.

This clonotype occurred once. This chain uses TRBV11-2 with TRBJ1-1; 9 bases match TRBD1. There are 15 residues in the CDR3. The germline gives CDR1 SGHAT, CDR2 FQNNGV. V shed 5 bases, J shed 1 base, and the junction held 5 bases outside the gene matches. The CDR3 loop is CASSPGTGKNTEAFF. The CDR3 DNA is TGTGCCAGCAGCCCCGGGACAGGGAAGAACACTGAAGCTTTCTTT.

The chain combines TRBV20-1 with TRBJ2-3; D is unresolved. Germline V gene data show CDR1 as DFQATT and CDR2 as SNEGSKA (reference sequence). With 6 bases removed from V and 4 bases from J, the gap between germline ends came to 8 bases. The CDR3 runs to 11 residues. The CDR3 DNA is TGCAGTGCCCCCCTCTCAGATACGCAGTATTTT. It translates to CSAPLSDTQYF.

This clonotype has only a few counts. This sequence joins TRBV7-9 and TRBJ2-2, with 14 bases lining up with TRBD2. The junction had 11 bases not matched to a gene; V was cut back by 4 bases and J by 4 bases. The V gene's germline CDR1 is SEHNR and CDR2 FQNEAQ (reference sequence). The CDR3 is 19 amino acids. The CDR3 DNA reads TGTGCCAGCAGCTACATCCGACTAGCGGGAGGGCCGGGCACCGGGGAGCTGTTTTTT. Residues: CASSYIRLAGGPGTGELFF.

The chain links TRBV3-1 to TRBJ1-1; 7 nucleotides align to TRBD1. V shed 6 bases, J shed 1 base, and the junction held 5 bases outside the gene matches. This CDR3 has 14 amino acids. Germline-derived CDR1 and CDR2 are LGHDT and YNNKEL (reference sequence). The CDR3 reads CASRRQGANTEAFF. CDR3 sequence (DNA): TGTGCCAGCAGGCGACAGGGAGCGAACACTGAAGCTTTCTTT.

J is TRBJ2-5 and V is TRBV5-1; 13 bases match TRBD2. The V gene's germline CDR1 is SGHRS and CDR2 YFSETQ. Trimming cost V 3 bases and J 3 bases; bases outside gene matches: 5. The CDR3 runs to 16 residues. The chain's CDR3 is CASSSRLAGGEETQYF. The CDR3 DNA sequence: TGCGCCAGCAGCTCCCGACTAGCGGGAGGCGAAGAGACCCAGTACTTC.

This chain uses TRBV5-1 with TRBJ2-3; D unresolved. V lost 8 bases and J lost 1, with 17 bases in between. Germline loops: CDR1 SGHRS, CDR2 YFSETQ. The CDR3 consists of 15 residues. Written as DNA, the CDR3 is TGCGCCAGAAGCCTGGCGAGCTGGCGCACAGATACGCAGTATTTT. The encoded protein is CARSLASWRTDTQYF. Full variable domain (outside the CDR3, taken from reference TRBV5-1 and TRBJ2-3): KAGVTQTPRYLIKTRGQQVTLSCSPISGHRSVSWYQQTPGQGLQFLFEYFSETQRNKGNFPGRFSGRQFSNSRSEMNVSTLELGDSALYLCARSLASWRTDTQYFGPGTRLTVL.

The chain couples TRBV7-2 to TRBJ2-7; D unclear. The V end lost 4 bases, the J end lost 6 bases, and 16 bases lay between the germline ends. The CDR3 is 14 residues long. Germline lookup yields CDR1 SGHTA and CDR2 FQGNSA. CDR3 coding DNA: TGTGCCAGCAGCTCCGAGACGGTCTCGGTCGAGCAGTACTTC. Amino acid sequence: CASSSETVSVEQYF.

This rearrangement joins TRBV10-3 to TRBJ2-5; D uncertain. Germline CDR1 reads ENHRY; CDR2 reads SYGVKD. This CDR3 contains 13 residues. Trimming pared 3 bases from V and 3 bases from J, leaving 8 bases between. The CDR3 DNA is TGTGCCATCAGTGATGGCAGCGAAGAGACCCAGTACTTC. It specifies CAISDGSEETQYF.

This clonotype was seen only a few times. This chain joins TRBV18 and TRBJ1-2, with unresolved D. With 6 bases removed from V and 4 bases from J, the gap between germline ends came to 9 bases. CDR1 is KGHSH and CDR2 is LQKENI in the germline V gene. The CDR3 runs 12 residues. The CDR3 is CASSAGPYGYTF. The CDR3 nucleotides read TGTGCCAGCTCGGCAGGCCCCTATGGCTACACCTTC.

This chain connects TRBV19 to TRBJ1-5; D is perhaps TRBD1 (5 bases). V lost 5 bases, J lost 3 bases, and 11 bases lay in between. The CDR3 loop spans 14 amino acids. Germline V gene lookup returns CDR1 LNHDA and CDR2 SQIVND (reference sequence). The CDR3 DNA is TGTGCCAGTAGTGTACGCAGGGTCAATCAGCCCCAGCATTTT. Translation: CASSVRRVNQPQHF.

This clonotype was found a few times. The chain uses TRBV29-1 and TRBJ2-2; TRBD1 matches at 9 bases. Germline V CDR1 and CDR2: SQVTM, ANQGSEA. The CDR3 covers 15 residues. J was trimmed by 4 bases and V by 4 bases; bases with no gene match: 7. This CDR3 reads CSVGGGQGPTGELFF. The CDR3, as DNA: TGCAGCGTTGGTGGGGGACAGGGTCCCACCGGGGAGCTGTTTTTT.

The sample holds a few counts of this clonotype. V gene TRBV10-3 combines with J gene TRBJ1-5; no clear D gene. The CDR3 totals 14 residues. Trimming pared 0 bases from V and 7 bases from J, leaving 10 bases between. The V gene's germline CDR1 is ENHRY and CDR2 SYGVKD. This chain's CDR3 is CAISESNGEQPQHF. The CDR3 DNA reads as TGTGCCATCAGTGAGTCGAATGGTGAGCAGCCCCAGCATTTT.

In this sample, this clonotype turned up a few times. This chain links TRBV29-1 with TRBJ1-5, with unresolved D. The germline V gene has CDR1 SQVTM and CDR2 ANQGSEA. There are 14 residues in the CDR3. The germline V and J ends were trimmed by 4 bases and 1 base, with 11 bases remaining between them. The CDR3 nucleotides read TGCAGCGTTGTTCTCGCGGGGAGCAATCAGCCCCAGCATTTT. This codes for CSVVLAGSNQPQHF. Combining the CDR3 with reference TRBV29-1 and TRBJ1-5 gives the whole variable domain SAVISQKPSRDICQRGTSLTIQCQVDSQVTMMFWYRQQPGQSLTLIATANQGSEATYESGFVIDKFPISRPNLTFSTLTVSNMSPEDSSIYLCSVVLAGSNQPQHFGDGTRLSIL.

The sample holds a few counts of this clonotype. The chain couples TRBV2 to TRBJ2-3; D is tentatively TRBD1 or TRBD2 (5 bases each). The CDR3 totals 14 residues. Germline V gene sequence: CDR1 SNHLY, CDR2 FYNNEI. V was pared by 9 bases and J by 3 bases, with 16 bases between. The CDR3 DNA follows: TGTGCCAGTCAAGCCGGGACCCAGACAGATACGCAGTATTTT. Translated: CASQAGTQTDTQYF.

V gene TRBV12-3 or TRBV12-4 combines with J gene TRBJ2-1; TRBD2 is a possible D gene (5 bases). The ends were cut back, 5 bases at V and 0 bases at J, with 11 bases in the middle. This CDR3 spans 15 amino acids. The CDR3 spells CASSRNGVSYNEQFF. The CDR3 nucleotides read TGTGCCAGCAGTCGAAACGGGGTCTCCTACAATGAGCAGTTCTTC.

This clonotype was observed at least ten times. The chain recombines TRBV7-2 with TRBJ2-5, with D possibly TRBD2 on 6 matching bases. The V gene lost 0 bases and the J gene lost 4 bases, with 9 bases spanning the gap. Germline CDR1 reads SGHTA; CDR2 reads FQGNSA. The CDR3 has 14 residues. The CDR3 is CASSLAGGGETQYF. The CDR3 nucleotides are TGTGCCAGCAGCTTAGCGGGGGGAGGAGAGACCCAGTACTTC.

The genes are TRBV3-1 and TRBJ2-7, with TRBD2 identical over 7 bases. V lost 0 bases, J lost 3 bases, and 8 bases stayed unmatched. The CDR3 is 16 residues long. Germline V gene lookup returns CDR1 LGHDT and CDR2 YNNKEL (reference sequence). The CDR3 loop reads CASSQEWLAVNYEQYF. The CDR3 DNA follows: TGTGCCAGCAGCCAAGAGTGGCTAGCGGTGAACTACGAGCAGTACTTC.

The chain uses TRBV27 and TRBJ2-5, with D tentatively TRBD1 (6 bases). CDR3 size: 15 residues. Germline-derived CDR1 and CDR2 are MNHEY and SMNVEV (reference sequence). Trimming removed 8 bases from V and 4 bases from J, with 20 bases in between. The CDR3 reads CASGPRRGSPETQYF. The CDR3 DNA is TGTGCCAGCGGTCCGAGAAGGGGGAGTCCAGAGACCCAGTACTTC.

The chain combines TRBV19 with TRBJ2-5; D remains unclear. The CDR3 sequence is 13 residues long. Germline V lookup: CDR1 LNHDA, CDR2 SQIVND (reference sequence). Trimming cost V 3 bases and J 5 bases, with 10 bases left between them. CDR3 sequence: CASSMAYPETQYF. CDR3 coding DNA: TGTGCCAGTAGTATGGCTTACCCGGAGACCCAGTACTTC.

This clonotype was seen ten or more times. The chain has TRBV14 and TRBJ2-4, with D possibly TRBD2 on 6 matching bases. V shed 3 bases and J shed 7 bases, with 13 bases lying between them. Germline V gene data show CDR1 as SGHDN and CDR2 as FVKESK. CDR3 size: 14 residues. Written as DNA, the CDR3 is TGTGCCAGCAGCCAGAGTCTAGGAGGGAACATTCAGTACTTC. Residues: CASSQSLGGNIQYF.

This chain joins TRBV7-2 and TRBJ2-2; 10 bases align to TRBD2. V was clipped by 3 bases and J by 0 bases; unmatched bases: 19. Germline CDR1 is SGHTA and CDR2 is FQGNSA. The CDR3 has 22 amino acids. CDR3 nucleotides: TGTGCCAGCAGCTTTACAGGCCCACGGAGACTAGCGGGCAGGTCGAACACCGGGGAGCTGTTTTTT. Translated, it gives CASSFTGPRRLAGRSNTGELFF.

This clonotype was detected a few times. The J gene is TRBJ2-5, the V gene TRBV29-1, with D perhaps TRBD2 (7 bases). Per germline, CDR1 SQVTM and CDR2 ANQGSEA. V gave up 7 bases and J gave up 3 bases, with 9 bases separating them. CDR3 size: 11 residues. This CDR3 is CSGEGEETQYF. The CDR3 nucleotides are TGCAGCGGGGAGGGGGAAGAGACCCAGTACTTC.

The gene calls are TRBV7-2 and TRBJ1-3, with 7 bases matching TRBD1. Trimming at V came to 2 bases and at J to 0 bases, leaving 4 bases not matched to a gene. Germline CDR1 reads SGHTA; CDR2 reads FQGNSA. This CDR3 has 16 amino acids. The CDR3 DNA reads TGTGCCAGCAGCTTAACAGGGGCCTCCTCTGGAAACACCATATATTTT. Its translation: CASSLTGASSGNTIYF.

The chain recombines TRBV7-2 with TRBJ2-1; 10 bases fit TRBD1. The germline gives CDR1 SGHTA, CDR2 FQGNSA. The CDR3 has 16 residues. Trimming removed 5 bases from V and 7 bases from J; junction bases left unmatched: 11. The CDR3 bases are TGTGCCAGCAGCCTTAACCGGGACAGGGGTTTGAATGAGCAGTTCTTC. This gives the protein CASSLNRDRGLNEQFF.

The V and J genes are TRBV6-1 and TRBJ1-5, with 7 bases identical to TRBD1. Germline lookup yields CDR1 MNHNS and CDR2 SASEGT. J lost 2 bases, V lost 7 bases, and 8 bases had no gene match. The CDR3 is 15 residues long. The DNA for the CDR3 is TGTGCCAGCATCCTGACAGGGTACGGCAATCAGCCCCAGCATTTT. Residues: CASILTGYGNQPQHF.